Shown below are 17 T cell receptor beta chains from a single sample sequenced in a study of low-dose radiotherapy and immunotherapy resistance in tumors. Priming of first-strand cDNA relied on TRAV- and TRBV-specific primers (covering alpha and beta chains). TCR amplification ran 15 to 25 PCR cycles using constant-region and V-primer adapter primers. Using its own MiXCR run on the reads, TCRdb lists one record per CDR3 protein. The table shows 70,000 to 90,000 distinct CDR3 sequences, with over 15% occurring only once. Time point reported: before trial treatment. Sequenced here: PBMCs, sampled before treatment. These receptors all come from a male donor with prostate cancer.

The chain links TRBV3-1 to TRBJ1-5; a weak D match, TRBD1 (6 bases). The CDR3 sequence is 15 residues long. Per germline, CDR1 LGHDT and CDR2 YNNKEL (reference sequence). V was cut by 0 bases and J by 7 bases, with 13 bases left in between. The CDR3 spells CASSQDRGGRQPQHF. The CDR3 DNA reads as TGTGCCAGCAGCCAAGATAGGGGGGGCAGGCAGCCCCAGCATTTT.

In this sample, this clonotype turned up many times. This sequence joins TRBV19 and TRBJ1-5; D might be TRBD1 (5 bases). V was pared by 2 bases and J by 5 bases, with 13 bases between. From germline, CDR1 is LNHDA and CDR2 SQIVND (reference sequence). The length of the CDR3 is 15 residues. For the CDR3, the DNA is TGTGCCAGTAGTATATCGGCAGGGAGCCATCAGCCCCAGCATTTT. This codes for CASSISAGSHQPQHF.

This clonotype has a count of ten or more. CDR3 nucleotide sequence: TGTGCCAGTAGCCGGTGGGGTGCAACTAATGAAAAACTGTTTTTT. Translated, it gives CASSRWGATNEKLFF. The chain joins TRBV19 to TRBJ1-4; D is ambiguous. V shed 6 bases and J shed 0 bases, with 11 bases lying between them. Germline V gene lookup returns CDR1 LNHDA and CDR2 SQIVND (reference sequence). The length of the CDR3 is 15 residues. The whole variable domain, filled in from reference TRBV19 and TRBJ1-4, reads DGGITQSPKYLFRKEGQNVTLSCEQNLNHDAMYWYRQDPGQGLRLIYYSQIVNDFQKGDIAEGYSVSREKKESFPLTVTSAQKNPTAFYLCASSRWGATNEKLFFGSGTQLSVL.

This clonotype was detected many times. The genes are TRBV25-1 and TRBJ1-2, with D uncertain. This CDR3 has 13 residues. V was clipped by 4 bases and J by 5 bases, with 11 bases between them. CDR1 and CDR2 (germline): MGHDK, SYGVNS. CDR3 nucleotide sequence: TGTGCCAGCAGTGCCCCGGTTAGTTATGGCTACACCTTC. It codes for CASSAPVSYGYTF.

Many counts were recorded for this clonotype. V usage is TRBV29-1 and J usage is TRBJ2-5; D ambiguous. Germline CDR1 is SQVTM and CDR2 is ANQGSEA. Trimming removed 2 bases at V and 4 bases at J, with 11 bases between. CDR3 length: 13 residues. CDR3 sequence (DNA): TGCAGCGTTGAACCGTCAGGCGGAGAGACCCAGTACTTC. Its translation is CSVEPSGGETQYF. The whole variable domain, filled in from reference TRBV29-1 and TRBJ2-5, reads SAVISQKPSRDICQRGTSLTIQCQVDSQVTMMFWYRQQPGQSLTLIATANQGSEATYESGFVIDKFPISRPNLTFSTLTVSNMSPEDSSIYLCSVEPSGGETQYFGPGTRLLVL.

The V and J genes are TRBV5-4 and TRBJ2-5, with TRBD2 matching 10 bases. The trim removed 3 bases at V and 3 bases at J, leaving 14 bases unmatched. Germline V gives CDR1 SGHNT, CDR2 YYREEE (reference sequence). This CDR3 has 18 amino acids. The CDR3 here is CASSSSGGGRGGEETQYF. The CDR3 DNA reads as TGTGCCAGCAGCTCCAGCGGGGGGGGGCGCGGTGGCGAAGAGACCCAGTACTTC.

This clonotype appeared many times. This chain links TRBV6-2 or TRBV6-3 with TRBJ2-3, with a tentative D call TRBD1 (5 bases). V lost 8 bases and J 3 bases, leaving 9 bases between the germline ends. The length of the CDR3 is 12 residues. Germline V lookup: CDR1 MNHEY, CDR2 SVGEGT. The CDR3 region has the DNA TGTGCCAGCGGGCAGGGAACAGATACGCAGTATTTT. Protein: CASGQGTDTQYF.

In its sample, this clonotype was seen many times. This chain uses TRBV7-2 with TRBJ2-4; TRBD2 matches at 8 bases. The V and J ends lost 2 bases and 2 bases, in that order; junction bases with no gene match: 5. The CDR3 runs 16 residues. Germline-derived CDR1 and CDR2 are SGHTA and FQGNSA. The CDR3, as DNA: TGTGCCAGCAGCTTAATCAGCGGGGGCCCCAAAAACATTCAGTACTTC. This codes for CASSLISGGPKNIQYF.

Many counts were recorded for this clonotype. The V and J genes are TRBV7-2 and TRBJ1-1; 7 nucleotides match TRBD1. Germline V gives CDR1 SGHTA, CDR2 FQGNSA. The CDR3 has 13 amino acids. J gave up 4 bases and V 5 bases, and 4 bases lay outside the gene matches. The CDR3 protein is CASSGDSFTEAFF. The CDR3 region has the DNA TGTGCCAGCAGCGGGGACAGCTTCACTGAAGCTTTCTTT.

This clonotype was picked up many times. The V gene is TRBV29-1, the J gene TRBJ1-1, with TRBD1 as a possible D gene (6 bases). This CDR3 spans 13 amino acids. Germline CDR1 and CDR2: SQVTM and ANQGSEA. With 0 bases removed from V and 11 bases from J, the gap between germline ends came to 16 bases. CDR3 in amino acids: CSVEEVGGGGAFF. The CDR3 DNA reads TGCAGCGTTGAAGAAGTGGGGGGCGGTGGGGCTTTCTTT.

There are many counts of this clonotype. The chain has TRBV3-1 and TRBJ2-3; possibly TRBD1 for D (6 bases). Between the trimmed V and J ends, which lost 2 bases and 8 bases, there was a span of 23 bases. Germline CDR1 reads LGHDT; CDR2 reads YNNKEL (reference sequence). This CDR3 region has 17 residues. DNA of the CDR3: TGTGCCAGCAGCCAACGGCAGGGGTGGGGCACAGATTTTACGCAGTATTTT. This encodes CASSQRQGWGTDFTQYF.

J is TRBJ2-7 and V is TRBV6-2 or TRBV6-3; D not certain. This CDR3 region has 12 residues. V was trimmed by 2 bases and J by 5 bases, leaving 7 bases between them. Germline CDR1 and CDR2: MNHEY and SVGEGT. The CDR3 DNA follows: TGTGCCAGCAGTTACCTTTGGGACGAGCAGTACTTC. The encoded protein is CASSYLWDEQYF.

J is TRBJ2-1 and V is TRBV10-1, with TRBD2 as a possible D gene (5 bases). In germline, CDR1 is WNHNN, CDR2 SYGVQD (reference sequence). The CDR3 sequence is 13 residues long. V gave up 0 bases and J gave up 9 bases, with 9 bases separating them. For the CDR3, the DNA is TGCGCCAGCAGTGAGTCGGCCCGGGGTGAGCAGTTCTTC. It yields the protein CASSESARGEQFF.

This clonotype was recorded many times. For the CDR3, the DNA is TGTGCCAGCAGTCTTCGGGGGATTGAAGCTTTCTTT. Translating it yields CASSLRGIEAFF. This rearrangement joins TRBV6-2 or TRBV6-3 to TRBJ1-1, with a possible D match to TRBD1 (5 bases). The CDR3 length is 12 residues. Germline-derived CDR1 and CDR2 are MNHEY and SVGEGT. With 5 bases removed from V and 7 bases from J, the gap between germline ends came to 11 bases.

This clonotype was seen repeatedly, ten times or more. CDR3 bases: TGCAGTGCTACAGCGCTCGTGGATACGCAGTATTTT. Protein: CSATALVDTQYF. This chain joins TRBV20-1 and TRBJ2-3; D is unresolved. The germline gives CDR1 DFQATT, CDR2 SNEGSKA (reference sequence). This CDR3 is 12 amino acids long. V lost 4 bases, J lost 6 bases, and 11 bases lay in between.

CDR3 DNA sequence: TGCGCCAGCAGCACCGGGAGACAGCTGAACACTGAAGCTTTCTTT. Translation gives CASSTGRQLNTEAFF. The rearrangement links TRBV5-1 to TRBJ1-1; the D gene is possibly TRBD1 (5 bases). The V end lost 4 bases, the J end lost 0 bases, and 13 bases lay between the germline ends. The germline V gene has CDR1 SGHRS and CDR2 YFSETQ. The CDR3 sequence is 15 residues long.

The rearrangement joins TRBV9 to TRBJ2-1, with D uncertain. This CDR3 has 12 amino acids. With 0 bases removed from V and 5 bases from J, the gap between germline ends came to 3 bases. The germline V gene has CDR1 SGDLS and CDR2 YYNGEE. CDR3 DNA sequence: TGTGCCAGCAGCGTAGAAAACAATGAGCAGTTCTTC. This translates into CASSVENNEQFF.